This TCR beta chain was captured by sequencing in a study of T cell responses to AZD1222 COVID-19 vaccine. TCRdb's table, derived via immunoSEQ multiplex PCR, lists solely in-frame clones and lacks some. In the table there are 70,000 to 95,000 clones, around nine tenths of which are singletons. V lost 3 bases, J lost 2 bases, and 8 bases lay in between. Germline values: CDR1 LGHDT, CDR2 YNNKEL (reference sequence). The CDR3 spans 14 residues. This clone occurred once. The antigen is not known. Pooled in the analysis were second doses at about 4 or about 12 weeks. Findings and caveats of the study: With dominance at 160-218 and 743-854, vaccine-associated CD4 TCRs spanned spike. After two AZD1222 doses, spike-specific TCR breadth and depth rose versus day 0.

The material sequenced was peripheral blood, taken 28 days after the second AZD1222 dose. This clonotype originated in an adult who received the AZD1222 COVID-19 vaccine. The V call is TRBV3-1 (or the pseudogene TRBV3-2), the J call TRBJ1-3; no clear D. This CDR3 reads CASSHREAGNTIYF. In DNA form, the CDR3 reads TGTGCCAGCAGCCATAGGGAGGCTGGAAACACCATATATTTT.